Here is one TCR beta chain with its context. Its antigen is undetermined. The data originate from a study of blood T cells in healthy people across ages. Per the germline V gene, CDR1 is MNHNS and CDR2 is SASEGT. V shed 1 base, J shed 8 bases, and the junction held 5 bases outside the gene matches. This CDR3 comprises 16 residues. Next came a second PCR, run for roughly 6 to 11 cycles, which used a sample-barcoded 5' primer along with a J-beta primer mix. TCRdb redid the calling of the 5' RACE reads with MiXCR, one entry per CDR3 protein. The sample yields approximately 800,000 distinct CDR3 sequences, 55% to 65% seen once. Whole-study results and caveats: The study lacked donor CMV status, which possibly confounded expanded clonotype changes. A strong correlation was found between TCR beta diversity and the percentage of naive T cells.

The chain combines TRBV6-1 with TRBJ1-6; 10 bases align to TRBD1. The TCR comes from a young man in good health. The source material was blood. As DNA, the CDR3 is TGTGCCAGCAGTGAAGAAGGGGACAGGGGATATTCACCCCTCCACTTT. Amino acids: CASSEEGDRGYSPLHF.